This paragraph covers one T cell receptor (beta chain) sequence. Its matching antigen is unknown. These data originate in a study of T-cell memory formation after mild COVID-19. From the 5' RACE reads, TCRdb called clonotypes with MiXCR, one entry per CDR3 protein. The data hold 150,000 or so distinct CDR3 sequences, with 11% observed a single time. This CDR3 has 17 amino acids. Trimming took 4 bases from V and 5 from J, leaving 20 bases between them. Germline loops: CDR1 SNHLY, CDR2 FYNNEI. Study-wide points: Pre-infection memory already had some responding clones, implying cross-reactive memory joined.

This rearrangement joins TRBV2 to TRBJ2-2, with D maybe TRBD2 (6 bases). The clonotype was recovered from a man aged 18 to 29 who had mild COVID-19 (a few samples of this study predate the infection). Cell type and time point are not known. Sequenced sample: PBMCs or a T cell subset sorted from them (not recorded which). The CDR3 region has the DNA TGTGCCAGCAGTGGGTCCCCCTCTAGCGTGGGGACCGGGGAGCTGTTTTTT. The encoded protein is CASSGSPSSVGTGELFF.